This T cell receptor (beta chain) was documented in a study of siplizumab effects on memory and regulatory T cells. Overall study: The mixed lymphocyte reactions, run in pairs, contained siplizumab at around 1 ug/mL or no drug. Study-level findings and limits: Among mappable alloreactive CD4+ clones, the Treg-derived fraction averaged around 70% with siplizumab versus about 30% in controls.

The authors kept the mixed lymphocyte reaction cells in coculture at 37°C for approximately 6 days. TCR templates, 80,000 to 100,000 per sample, were assayed. The data were produced by immunoSEQ multiplex PCR, yet TCRdb's version contains in-frame clones alone and is incomplete. Among fewer than 8,500 clones listed, about two fifths were seen once. On this clone: Its antigen is still unknown.

Trimming took 8 bases from V and 6 from J, leaving 8 bases between them. The CDR3 is made up of 11 amino acids. The sequencing input was CFSE-low (dividing) CD8+ T cells sorted from an allogeneic mixed lymphocyte reaction. This chain uses TRBV5-3 with TRBJ2-2, with D perhaps TRBD2 (5 bases). TRBV5-3 is annotated as an ORF whose role is uncertain. The clonotype originates from a human donor in good health; the cells came from an allogeneic mixed lymphocyte reaction. CDR3 sequence reads: CASSGPGELFF. The CDR3, as DNA: TGTGCCAGCAGCGGTCCCGGGGAGCTGTTTTTT.